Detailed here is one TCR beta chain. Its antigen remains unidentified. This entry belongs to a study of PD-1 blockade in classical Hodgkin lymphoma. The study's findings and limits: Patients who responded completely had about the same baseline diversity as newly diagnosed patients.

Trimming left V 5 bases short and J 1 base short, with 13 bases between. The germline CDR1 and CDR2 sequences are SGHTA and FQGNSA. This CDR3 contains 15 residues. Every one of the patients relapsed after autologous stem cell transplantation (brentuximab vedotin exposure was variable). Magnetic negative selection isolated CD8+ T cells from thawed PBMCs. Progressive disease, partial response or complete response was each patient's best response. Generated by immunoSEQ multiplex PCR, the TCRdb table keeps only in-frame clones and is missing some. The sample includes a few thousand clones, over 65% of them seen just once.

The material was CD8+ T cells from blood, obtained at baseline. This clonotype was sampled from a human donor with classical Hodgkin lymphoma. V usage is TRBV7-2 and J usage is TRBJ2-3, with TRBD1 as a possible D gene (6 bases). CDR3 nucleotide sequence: TGTGCCAGCAGCCTAGGACAGAGAGGCACAGATACGCAGTATTTT. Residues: CASSLGQRGTDTQYF. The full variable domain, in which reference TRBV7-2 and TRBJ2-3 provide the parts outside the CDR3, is GAGVSQSPSNKVTEKGKDVELRCDPISGHTALYWYRQSLGQGLEFLIYFQGNSAPDKSGLPSDRFSAERTGGSVSTLTIQRTQQEDSAVYLCASSLGQRGTDTQYFGPGTRLTVL.